These 2 T cell receptor beta chains were all obtained from the same sample, sequenced in a study of CD8 T cells in ankylosing spondylitis (dated by TCRdb to 2015 to 2018). Library preparation used 5' RACE. Sequencing used an Illumina HiSeq 2500. The public reads were reanalyzed by TCRdb: fastp trimming at Q25, MiXCR alignment, in-frame beta chains only. Entries are consolidated by CDR3 protein sequence, retaining the most common genes and DNA. Present in this sample are 250,000 to 400,000 distinct CDR3 sequences, 11% of which were seen just once. The ten largest account for 8% to 9.5% of the sample. Sequenced input: blood, either unsorted or a sorted T cell fraction (not recorded which). The receptors shown here come from a female donor with ankylosing spondylitis or in good health (not recorded which).

This clonotype was seen at least ten times. The rearrangement links TRBV5-5 to TRBJ2-1; D may correspond to TRBD1 or TRBD2 (6 bases each). In germline, CDR1 is SGHKS, CDR2 YYEKEE (reference sequence). V gave up 1 base and J gave up 9 bases, with 11 bases separating them. The CDR3 is made up of 13 amino acids. The CDR3 here is CASSLLGGGEQFF. CDR3 nucleotides: TGTGCCAGCAGCTTGTTGGGGGGCGGTGAGCAGTTCTTC.

This clonotype was counted between two and nine times. The chain has TRBV5-6 and TRBJ2-5, with no clear D. Trimming removed 0 bases at V and 2 bases at J, with 11 bases between. The CDR3 runs 15 residues. CDR1 is SGHDT and CDR2 is YYEEEE in the germline V gene. The CDR3 DNA is TGTGCCAGCAGCTTGGTACCCAGGCCTCAAGAGACCCAGTACTTC. Its translation: CASSLVPRPQETQYF.